In this sample, the clone carrying this T cell receptor beta chain turned up once. Its cognate antigen is unknown. Germline values: CDR1 SGHTA, CDR2 FQGNSA. The CDR3 is 13 amino acids. Trimming pared 1 base from V and 7 bases from J, leaving 7 bases between. This record belongs to a study of T cell responses to AZD1222 COVID-19 vaccine. Findings and caveats of the study: Nearly half of unique spike-specific TCRs reportedly avoided B.1.351 and B.1.1.7 mutated regions. No repertoire was sampled before or during the peak T cell response, only after it. Females made up more of the donors, who were largely white British, and clonal diversity may have come out too low.

TCRdb keeps only in-frame clones here, not all; method: immunoSEQ multiplex PCR. This table holds roughly 120,000 clones, roughly 84% found once. The material sequenced was peripheral blood, taken on day 0 of AZD1222 vaccination. This TCR was recovered from an adult in good health. The chain links TRBV7-2 to TRBJ2-2; no firm D call. CDR3 protein: CASSLVRRGELFF. As DNA, the CDR3 is TGTGCCAGCAGCTTAGTAAGGCGCGGGGAGCTGTTTTTT.